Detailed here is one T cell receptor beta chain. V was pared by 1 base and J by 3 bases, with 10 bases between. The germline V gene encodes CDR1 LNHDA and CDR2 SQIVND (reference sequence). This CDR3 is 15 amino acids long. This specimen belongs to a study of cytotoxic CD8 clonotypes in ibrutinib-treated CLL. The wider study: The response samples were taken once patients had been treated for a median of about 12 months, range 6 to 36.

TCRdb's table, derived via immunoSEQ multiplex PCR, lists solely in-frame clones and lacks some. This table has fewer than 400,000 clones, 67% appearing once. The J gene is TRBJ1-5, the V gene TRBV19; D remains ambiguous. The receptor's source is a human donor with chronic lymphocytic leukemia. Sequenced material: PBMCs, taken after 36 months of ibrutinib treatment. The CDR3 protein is CASSIASSFNQPQHF. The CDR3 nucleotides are TGTGCCAGTAGTATAGCGAGCAGTTTCAATCAGCCCCAGCATTTT.